This TCR beta chain was captured in a study of T cells in women clearing cervical HPV infection. About the study: Control women cleared a single incident HPV16 infection within 12 months. Only a few women had HLA typing results available.

Genomic DNA, averaging roughly 1,200 ng per sample, yielded TCR beta CDR3 via immunoSEQ. Using immunoSEQ multiplex PCR, the repertoire was profiled, and TCRdb retains in-frame clones only, with some absent. The table for this sample gives tens of thousands of clones. MY09/MY11 PCR detected cervical HPV DNA; dot-blot assigned genotypes. Of note for this clone: Read sequence stops 3 residues before the CDR3 end, and the germline J gene provides the missing end.

The CDR3 is 13 residues long. The V end lost 6 bases, the J end lost 3 bases, and 11 bases lay between the germline ends. This clonotype originated in a woman aged 18 to 75 with a cervical HPV16 infection that either progressed to CIN3+ or cleared (not recorded which). What was sequenced was blood buffy coat. The chain links TRBV12-3 or TRBV12-4 to TRBJ1-2; D is possibly TRBD1 (5 bases). The CDR3 protein is CASRSTAHYGYTF. The sequenced part of the CDR3 DNA is TGTGCCAGCAGATCGACAGCCCACTATGGC.